Given below is one T cell receptor beta chain in context. This sample stems from a study of technical replicates of blood from a few donors. Clones were read by immunoSEQ multiplex PCR, and TCRdb kept only the in-frame ones, dropping some. The data hold around 79,000 clones, with approximately 94% observed a single time. The V gene's germline CDR1 is SEHNR and CDR2 FQNEAQ (reference sequence). V lost 11 bases and J 3 bases, leaving 16 bases between the germline ends. The CDR3 sequence is 13 residues long. This chain links TRBV7-9 with TRBJ1-2; D might be TRBD1 (5 bases). This TCR was recovered from a human donor in good health. Input material: T cells isolated from PBMCs. CDR3: CAVPHPGHYGYTF. The DNA for the CDR3 is TGTGCCGTTCCCCATCCAGGGCACTATGGCTACACCTTC.